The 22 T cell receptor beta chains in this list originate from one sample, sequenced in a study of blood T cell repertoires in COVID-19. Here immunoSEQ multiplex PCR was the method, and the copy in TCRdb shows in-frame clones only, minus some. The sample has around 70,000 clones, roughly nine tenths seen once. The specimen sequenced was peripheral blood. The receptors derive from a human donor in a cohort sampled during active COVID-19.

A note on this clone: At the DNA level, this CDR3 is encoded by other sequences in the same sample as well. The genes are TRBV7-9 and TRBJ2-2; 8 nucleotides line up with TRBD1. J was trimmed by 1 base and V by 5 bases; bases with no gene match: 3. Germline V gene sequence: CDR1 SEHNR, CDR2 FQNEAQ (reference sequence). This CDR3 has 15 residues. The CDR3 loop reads CASSPTGGNTGELFF. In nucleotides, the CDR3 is TGTGCCAGCAGCCCAACAGGGGGGAACACCGGGGAGCTGTTTTTT.

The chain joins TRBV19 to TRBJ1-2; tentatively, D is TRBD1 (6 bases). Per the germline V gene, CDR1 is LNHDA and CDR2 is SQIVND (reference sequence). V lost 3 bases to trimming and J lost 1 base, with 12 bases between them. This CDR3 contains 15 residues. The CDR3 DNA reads TGTGCCAGTAGTATGCGGGGGCAGCGTAACTATGGCTACACCTTC. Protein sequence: CASSMRGQRNYGYTF.

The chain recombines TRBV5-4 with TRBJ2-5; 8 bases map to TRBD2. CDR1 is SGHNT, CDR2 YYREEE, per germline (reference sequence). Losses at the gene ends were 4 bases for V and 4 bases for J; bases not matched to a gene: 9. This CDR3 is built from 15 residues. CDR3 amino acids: CASSPRTSTPETQYF. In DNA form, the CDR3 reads TGTGCCAGCAGCCCCAGGACTAGCACCCCAGAGACCCAGTACTTC.

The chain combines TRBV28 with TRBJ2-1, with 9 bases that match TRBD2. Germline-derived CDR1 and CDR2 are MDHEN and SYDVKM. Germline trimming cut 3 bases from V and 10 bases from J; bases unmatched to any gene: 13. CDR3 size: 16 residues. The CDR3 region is CASSLLAGTLGGEQFF. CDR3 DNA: TGTGCCAGCAGTTTGCTAGCGGGGACTCTCGGGGGGGAGCAGTTCTTC.

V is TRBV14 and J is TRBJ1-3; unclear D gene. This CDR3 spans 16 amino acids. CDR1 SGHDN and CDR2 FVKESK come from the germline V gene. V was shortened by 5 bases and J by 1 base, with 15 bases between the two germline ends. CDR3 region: CASSTLLGKSGNTIYF. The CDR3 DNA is TGTGCCAGCAGCACCTTACTCGGGAAATCTGGAAACACCATATATTTT.

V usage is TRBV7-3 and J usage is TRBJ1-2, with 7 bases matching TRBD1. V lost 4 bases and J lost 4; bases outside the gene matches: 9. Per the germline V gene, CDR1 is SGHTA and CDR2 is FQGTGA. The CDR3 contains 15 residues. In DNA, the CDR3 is TGTGCCAGCAGCTCAACCCGGGACAGCCCCTATGGCTACACCTTC. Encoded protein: CASSSTRDSPYGYTF. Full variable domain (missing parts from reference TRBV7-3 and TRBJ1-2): GAGVSQTPSNKVTEKGKYVELRCDPISGHTALYWYRQSLGQGPEFLIYFQGTGAADDSGLPNDRFFAVRPEGSVSTLKIQRTERGDSAVYLCASSSTRDSPYGYTFGSGTRLTVV.

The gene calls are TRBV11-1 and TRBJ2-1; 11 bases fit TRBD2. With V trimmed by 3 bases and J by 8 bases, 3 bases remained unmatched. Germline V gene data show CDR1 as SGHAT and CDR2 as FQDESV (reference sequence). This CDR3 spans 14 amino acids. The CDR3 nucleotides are TGTGCCAGCAGCTTTGGGACTAGCGGCGATGAGCAGTTCTTC. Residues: CASSFGTSGDEQFF.

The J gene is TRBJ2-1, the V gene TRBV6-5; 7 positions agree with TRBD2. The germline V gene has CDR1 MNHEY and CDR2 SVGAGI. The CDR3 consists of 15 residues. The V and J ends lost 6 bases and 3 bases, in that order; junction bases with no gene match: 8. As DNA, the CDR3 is TGTGCCAGCAGAACCCCGGGACTAAGCTACAATGAGCAGTTCTTC. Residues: CASRTPGLSYNEQFF.

CDR3 nucleotide sequence: TGTGCCAGCAGTGGACCGAGGACAGGCGACGCCACTAACTATGGCTACACCTTC. This gives the protein CASSGPRTGDATNYGYTF. This rearrangement joins TRBV6-1 to TRBJ1-2; 7 bases map to TRBD1. Germline V gene lookup returns CDR1 MNHNS and CDR2 SASEGT. The CDR3 is made up of 18 amino acids. V shed 4 bases and J 0 bases; nucleotides not matched to a gene: 14.

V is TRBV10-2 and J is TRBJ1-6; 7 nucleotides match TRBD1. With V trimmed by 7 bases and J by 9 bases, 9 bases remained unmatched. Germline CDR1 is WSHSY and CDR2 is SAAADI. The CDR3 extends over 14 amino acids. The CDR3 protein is CASKEGARGSPLHF. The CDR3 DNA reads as TGCGCCAGCAAAGAGGGGGCTCGGGGTTCACCCCTCCACTTT.

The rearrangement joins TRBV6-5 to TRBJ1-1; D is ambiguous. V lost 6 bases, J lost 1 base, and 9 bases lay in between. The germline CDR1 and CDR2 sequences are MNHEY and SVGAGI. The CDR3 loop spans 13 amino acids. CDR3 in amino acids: CASSFQKNTEAFF. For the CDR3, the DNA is TGTGCCAGCAGCTTCCAGAAGAACACTGAAGCTTTCTTT.

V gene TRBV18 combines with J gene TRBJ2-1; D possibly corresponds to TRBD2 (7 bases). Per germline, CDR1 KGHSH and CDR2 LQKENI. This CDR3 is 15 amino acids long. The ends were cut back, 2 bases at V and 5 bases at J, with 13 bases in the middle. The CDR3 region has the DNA TGTGCCAGCTCACCAATCGGCGGGGGCAACAATGAGCAGTTCTTC. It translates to CASSPIGGGNNEQFF. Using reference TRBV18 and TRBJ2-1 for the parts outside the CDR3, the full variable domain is NAGVMQNPRHLVRRRGQEARLRCSPMKGHSHVYWYRQLPEEGLKFMVYLQKENIIDESGMPKERFSAEFPKEGPSILRIQQVVRGDSAAYFCASSPIGGGNNEQFFGPGTRLTVL.

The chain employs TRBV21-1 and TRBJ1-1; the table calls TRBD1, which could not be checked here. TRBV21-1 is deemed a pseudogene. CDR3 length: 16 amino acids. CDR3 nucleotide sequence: TGTGCCAGCAGCAAAAGAGCTCAGATAGGACAGACTGAAGCTTTCTTT. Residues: CASSKRAQIGQTEAFF.

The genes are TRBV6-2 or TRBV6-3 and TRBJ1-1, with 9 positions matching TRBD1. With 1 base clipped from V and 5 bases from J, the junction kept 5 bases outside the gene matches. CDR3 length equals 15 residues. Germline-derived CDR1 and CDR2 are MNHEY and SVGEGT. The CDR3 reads CASSYYGQGRTEAFF. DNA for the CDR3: TGTGCCAGCAGTTACTACGGACAGGGGAGGACTGAAGCTTTCTTT.

The CDR3 DNA sequence: TGTGCCAGCTCACCACAGGGACAGGGGAGGGATGAGCAGTTCTTC. Translating it yields CASSPQGQGRDEQFF. The chain combines TRBV18 with TRBJ2-1; 10 nucleotides match TRBD1. Germline CDR1 KGHSH, CDR2 LQKENI. The V segment lost 1 base and the J segment 8 bases; nucleotides outside the gene matches: 5. The CDR3 has 15 residues.

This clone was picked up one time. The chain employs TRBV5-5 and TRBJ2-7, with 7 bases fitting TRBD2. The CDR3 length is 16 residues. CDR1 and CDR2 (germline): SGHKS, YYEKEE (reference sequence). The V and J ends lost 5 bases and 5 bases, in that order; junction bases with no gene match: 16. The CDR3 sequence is CASSLGGVFETHEQYF. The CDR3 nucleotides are TGTGCCAGCAGTCTTGGGGGGGTTTTCGAGACCCACGAGCAGTACTTC.

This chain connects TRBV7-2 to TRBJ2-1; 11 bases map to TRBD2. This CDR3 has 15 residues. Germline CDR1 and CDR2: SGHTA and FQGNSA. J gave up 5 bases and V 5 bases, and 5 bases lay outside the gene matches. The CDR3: CASSHSGRADNEQFF. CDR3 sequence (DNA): TGTGCCAGCAGCCATAGCGGGAGGGCCGACAATGAGCAGTTCTTC.

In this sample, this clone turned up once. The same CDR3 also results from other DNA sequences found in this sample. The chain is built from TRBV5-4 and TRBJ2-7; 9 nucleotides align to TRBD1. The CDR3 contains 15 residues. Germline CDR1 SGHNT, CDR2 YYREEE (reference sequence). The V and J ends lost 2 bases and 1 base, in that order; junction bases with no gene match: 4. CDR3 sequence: CASSLGTGISYEQYF. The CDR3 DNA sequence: TGTGCCAGCAGCTTAGGGACAGGGATATCCTACGAGCAGTACTTC.

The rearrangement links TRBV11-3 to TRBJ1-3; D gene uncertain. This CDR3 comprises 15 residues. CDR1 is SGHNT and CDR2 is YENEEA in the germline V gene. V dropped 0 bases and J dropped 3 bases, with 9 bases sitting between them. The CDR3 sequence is CASSLDPGSGNTIYF. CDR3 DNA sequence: TGTGCCAGCAGCTTAGATCCCGGGAGTGGAAACACCATATATTTT.

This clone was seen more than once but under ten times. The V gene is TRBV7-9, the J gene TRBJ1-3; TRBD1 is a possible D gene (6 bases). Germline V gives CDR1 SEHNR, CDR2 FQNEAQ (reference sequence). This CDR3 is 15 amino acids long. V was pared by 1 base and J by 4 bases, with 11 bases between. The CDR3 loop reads CASSLVGASGNTIYF. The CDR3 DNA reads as TGTGCCAGCAGCTTAGTGGGGGCTTCCGGAAACACCATATATTTT.

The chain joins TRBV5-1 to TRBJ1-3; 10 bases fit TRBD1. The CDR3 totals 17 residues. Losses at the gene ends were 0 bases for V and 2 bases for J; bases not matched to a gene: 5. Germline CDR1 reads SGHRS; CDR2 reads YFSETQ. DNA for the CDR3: TGCGCCAGCAGCTTGGGGACAGGGGGTCAGGCTGGAAACACCATATATTTT. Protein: CASSLGTGGQAGNTIYF.

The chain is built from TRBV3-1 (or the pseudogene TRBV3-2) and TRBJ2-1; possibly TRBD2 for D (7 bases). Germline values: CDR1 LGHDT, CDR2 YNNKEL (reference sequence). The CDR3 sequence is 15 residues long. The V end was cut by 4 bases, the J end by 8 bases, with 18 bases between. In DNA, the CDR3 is TGTGCCAGCAGCCCCAAGGGGGGGGTCATCGATGAGCAGTTCTTC. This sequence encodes CASSPKGGVIDEQFF.